Following are 16 T cell receptor beta chains from one sample sequenced in a study of identical twins listed by TCRdb under 2016. Library preparation was by 5' RACE. The sequencing machine was an Illumina HiSeq 2000. In-frame beta chains were kept once TCRdb had trimmed the public reads at Q25 with fastp and called clones with MiXCR. Rows with one shared CDR3 protein collapse into an entry with the most common genes and DNA. For this sample the table gives 500,000 to 600,000 distinct CDR3 sequences, of which roughly a fifth were detected only once. The ten most abundant clones make up around 0.9% of the sample. The same data also contributed to another study, on T cells expressing NK-cell markers.

Sequenced sample: CD4+ T cells sorted from blood. Every receptor here comes from a woman between 18 and 29 years old in good health.

This clonotype was detected a few times. This chain connects TRBV20-1 to TRBJ2-3; 7 bases are a match to TRBD2. Germline V CDR1 and CDR2: DFQATT, SNEGSKA (reference sequence). CDR3 length equals 14 residues. V gave up 3 bases and J gave up 1 base; unmatched junction bases: 4. In DNA form, the CDR3 reads TGCAGTGCTAGGGGCGGACTAGGCACAGATACGCAGTATTTT. Amino acids: CSARGGLGTDTQYF.

This clonotype has only a few counts. The genes are TRBV20-1 and TRBJ1-2, with D possibly being TRBD1 (6 bases). Germline CDR1 and CDR2: DFQATT and SNEGSKA (reference sequence). CDR3 length: 14 residues. Trimming removed 2 bases from V and 1 base from J, with 11 bases in between. This CDR3 is CSARHQGYNYGYTF. The DNA of the CDR3 is TGCAGTGCTAGACACCAGGGGTATAACTATGGCTACACCTTC.

The V gene is TRBV6-2 or TRBV6-3, the J gene TRBJ2-7; D might be TRBD2 (5 bases). Per the germline V gene, CDR1 is MNHEY and CDR2 is SVGEGT. This CDR3 contains 11 residues. V lost 8 bases to trimming and J lost 3 bases, with 8 bases between them. The CDR3 nucleotides read TGTGCCAGCGCGGGCGTCTACGAGCAGTACTTC. Translation gives CASAGVYEQYF.

The chain uses TRBV6-2 or TRBV6-3 and TRBJ2-3; 8 bases fit TRBD2. This CDR3 comprises 16 residues. Germline assignment: CDR1 MNHEY and CDR2 SVGEGT. Unmatched junction bases numbered 10, after V lost 5 bases and J lost 3 bases. In DNA, the CDR3 is TGTGCCAGCAGTCCGGGACTAGTGGGTTTAACAGATACGCAGTATTTT. Translating it yields CASSPGLVGLTDTQYF.

The table lists this clonotype with a few counts. This sequence joins TRBV4-3 and TRBJ2-5, with D possibly called TRBD1 or TRBD2 (5 bases each). Trimming removed 3 bases from V and 14 bases from J, with 16 bases in between. CDR1 and CDR2 (germline): LGHNA, YSLEER. The CDR3 totals 12 residues. The CDR3 nucleotides read TGCGCCAGCAGCCAGGGGCCGGGACCCCTTTACTTC. This sequence encodes CASSQGPGPLYF.

This chain joins TRBV12-3 or TRBV12-4 and TRBJ2-5; TRBD2 matches at 14 bases. V lost 6 bases and J lost 7; bases outside the gene matches: 13. The CDR3 is made up of 17 amino acids. The CDR3 sequence is CASSPTGTSGGAWTQYF. The DNA for the CDR3 is TGTGCCAGCAGCCCAACCGGGACTAGCGGGGGTGCATGGACCCAGTACTTC.

V usage is TRBV6-1 and J usage is TRBJ2-3; a possible D gene is TRBD2 (6 bases). There are 14 residues in the CDR3. The V gene's germline CDR1 is MNHNS and CDR2 SASEGT. V lost 6 bases to trimming and J lost 1 base, with 11 bases between them. The CDR3 DNA reads as TGTGCCAGCAGATCTAGCGCTGGCACAGATACGCAGTATTTT. Translated, it gives CASRSSAGTDTQYF.

The chain uses TRBV11-2 and TRBJ2-3; D not certain. The germline V gene has CDR1 SGHAT and CDR2 FQNNGV. The CDR3 contains 14 residues. V gave up 1 base and J gave up 2 bases, with 7 bases separating them. The CDR3 loop is CASSLVPLTDTQYF. The CDR3 nucleotides are TGTGCCAGCAGCTTAGTGCCCCTCACAGATACGCAGTATTTT.

The chain joins TRBV20-1 to TRBJ1-3; no clear D gene. Between the trimmed V and J ends, which lost 3 bases and 4 bases, there was a span of 10 bases. The germline gives CDR1 DFQATT, CDR2 SNEGSKA (reference sequence). The CDR3 totals 13 residues. The CDR3 loop is CSARNSVGNTIYF. CDR3 DNA sequence: TGCAGTGCTAGGAACAGTGTGGGAAACACCATATATTTT.

The chain combines TRBV7-9 with TRBJ2-7; maybe TRBD1 (5 bases). CDR1 is SEHNR, CDR2 FQNEAQ, per germline (reference sequence). V lost 5 bases and J 7 bases, leaving 9 bases between the germline ends. There are 11 residues in the CDR3. Here the CDR3 DNA reads TGTGCCAGCAGCCTAAACAGGGAGCAGTACTTC. It yields the protein CASSLNREQYF.

The chain carries TRBV29-1 and TRBJ2-1, with TRBD2 matching 9 bases. The CDR3 loop spans 13 amino acids. V shed 4 bases, J shed 5 bases, and the junction held 3 bases outside the gene matches. Looked up from germline, CDR1 is SQVTM and CDR2 is ANQGSEA. CDR3 sequence: CSVARLADNEQFF. In DNA, the CDR3 is TGCAGCGTTGCGAGACTAGCGGACAATGAGCAGTTCTTC.

The rearrangement joins TRBV5-1 to TRBJ2-7; 8 bases line up with TRBD2. The CDR3 totals 15 residues. Germline V gene lookup returns CDR1 SGHRS and CDR2 YFSETQ. V lost 0 bases and J lost 1; bases outside the gene matches: 3. The CDR3 loop reads CASSLAGTRSYEQYF. DNA for the CDR3: TGCGCCAGCAGCTTGGCTGGGACTAGATCCTACGAGCAGTACTTC.

This clonotype was recorded many times. The chain uses TRBV29-1 and TRBJ1-3; D is uncertain. Germline V gene lookup returns CDR1 SQVTM and CDR2 ANQGSEA. The CDR3 totals 14 residues. The V end lost 0 bases, the J end lost 0 bases, and 6 bases lay between the germline ends. CDR3 residues: CSVEDVNSGNTIYF. CDR3 in DNA: TGCAGCGTTGAAGATGTCAACTCTGGAAACACCATATATTTT. Full variable domain (missing parts from reference TRBV29-1 and TRBJ1-3): SAVISQKPSRDICQRGTSLTIQCQVDSQVTMMFWYRQQPGQSLTLIATANQGSEATYESGFVIDKFPISRPNLTFSTLTVSNMSPEDSSIYLCSVEDVNSGNTIYFGEGSWLTVV.

This clonotype appeared a few times. V is TRBV20-1 and J is TRBJ1-1; D is uncertain. This CDR3 is 14 amino acids long. Trimming removed 3 bases from V and 4 bases from J, with 15 bases in between. CDR1 and CDR2 (germline): DFQATT, SNEGSKA (reference sequence). The CDR3 sequence: CSASEDPGGTEAFF. CDR3 DNA sequence: TGCAGTGCTAGTGAGGACCCGGGCGGCACTGAAGCTTTCTTT.

V is TRBV4-3 and J is TRBJ2-2; no reliable D call. The germline gives CDR1 LGHNA, CDR2 YSLEER. Trimming removed 0 bases from V and 6 bases from J, with 11 bases in between. This CDR3 spans 15 amino acids. The CDR3 DNA reads TGCGCCAGCAGCCAAGATCTTTATTCGGCCGGGGAGCTGTTTTTT. Translation: CASSQDLYSAGELFF.

The gene calls are TRBV6-5 and TRBJ1-6, with D unresolved. The CDR3 sequence is 14 residues long. V was shortened by 4 bases and J by 9 bases, with 13 bases between the two germline ends. Germline lookup yields CDR1 MNHEY and CDR2 SVGAGI. This CDR3 reads CASSSSVRFSPLHF. As DNA, the CDR3 is TGTGCCAGCAGTTCGTCAGTCCGTTTTTCACCCCTCCACTTT.